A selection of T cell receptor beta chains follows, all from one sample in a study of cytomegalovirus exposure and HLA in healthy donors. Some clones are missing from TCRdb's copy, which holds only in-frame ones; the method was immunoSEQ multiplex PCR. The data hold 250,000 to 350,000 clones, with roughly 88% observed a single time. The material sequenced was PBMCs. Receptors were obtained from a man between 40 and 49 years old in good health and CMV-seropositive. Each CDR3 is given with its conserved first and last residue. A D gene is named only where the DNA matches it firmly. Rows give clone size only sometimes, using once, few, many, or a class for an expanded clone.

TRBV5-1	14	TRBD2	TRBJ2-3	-	CASSLDGGSDTQYF	TGCGCCAGCAGCTTGGACGGGGGGTCAGATACGCAGTATTTT
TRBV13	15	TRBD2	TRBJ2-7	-	CASGIRLASSYEQYF	TGTGCCAGCGGCATTAGACTAGCGAGCTCCTACGAGCAGTACTTC
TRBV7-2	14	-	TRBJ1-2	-	CASSLWSVGYGYTF	TGTGCCAGCAGCTTATGGTCAGTTGGCTATGGCTACACCTTC
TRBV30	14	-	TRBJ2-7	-	CAWAREYSSYEQYF	TGTGCCTGGGCCCGGGAATACTCAAGCTACGAGCAGTACTTC
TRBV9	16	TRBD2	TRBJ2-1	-	CASSATSGSRYNEQFF	TGTGCCAGCAGCGCTACTAGCGGGAGTAGGTACAATGAGCAGTTCTTC
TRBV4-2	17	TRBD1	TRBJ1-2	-	CASSLRGGTGGNYGYTF	TGTGCCAGCAGCCTCCGAGGCGGGACAGGGGGCAACTATGGCTACACCTTC
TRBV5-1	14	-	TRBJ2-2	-	CASRLAILTGELFF	TGCGCCAGCCGGCTAGCGATCCTCACCGGGGAGCTGTTTTTT
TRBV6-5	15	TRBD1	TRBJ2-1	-	CASSPGGPAYNEQFF	TGTGCCAGCAGTCCAGGGGGCCCCGCCTACAATGAGCAGTTCTTC
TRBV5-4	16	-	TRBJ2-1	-	CASSPEHHRAYNEQFF	TGTGCCAGCAGCCCGGAGCACCATCGGGCCTACAATGAGCAGTTCTTC
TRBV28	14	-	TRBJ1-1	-	CASSPFQGPTEAFF	TGTGCCAGCAGTCCCTTTCAGGGGCCCACTGAAGCTTTCTTT
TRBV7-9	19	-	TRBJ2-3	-	CASSLKGGLAESSTDTQYF	TGTGCCAGCAGCTTAAAGGGGGGCCTAGCGGAATCTAGCACAGATACGCAGTATTTT
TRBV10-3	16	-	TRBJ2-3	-	CAISEMVAASTDTQYF	TGTGCCATCAGTGAGATGGTAGCGGCTAGCACAGATACGCAGTATTTT
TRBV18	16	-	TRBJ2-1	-	CASSPMVEASYNEQFF	TGTGCCAGCTCCCCAATGGTCGAAGCCTCCTACAATGAGCAGTTCTTC
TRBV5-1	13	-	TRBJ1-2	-	CASSLAANYGYTF	TGCGCCAGCAGCTTGGCAGCGAACTATGGCTACACCTTC
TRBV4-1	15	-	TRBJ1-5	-	CASSRLAGANQPQHF	TGCGCCAGCAGCCGGCTGGCAGGGGCTAATCAGCCCCAGCATTTT
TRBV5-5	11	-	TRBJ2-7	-	CASTLSYEQYF	TGTGCCAGCACTTTATCCTACGAGCAGTACTTC
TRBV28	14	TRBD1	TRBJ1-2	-	CASRNLGGADGYTF	TGTGCCAGCAGAAACCTAGGGGGCGCGGACGGCTACACCTTC
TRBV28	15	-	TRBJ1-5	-	CASSRGRGGGQPQHF	TGTGCCAGCAGTAGGGGGAGGGGGGGCGGTCAGCCCCAGCATTTT
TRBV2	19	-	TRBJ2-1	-	CASSESRGSEKSSYNEQFF	TGTGCCAGCAGTGAATCAAGAGGGTCGGAAAAGAGCTCCTACAATGAGCAGTTCTTC
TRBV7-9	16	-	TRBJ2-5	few	CASSLTLARSQETQYF	TGTGCCAGCAGCCTCACCCTAGCGCGCTCCCAAGAGACCCAGTACTTC
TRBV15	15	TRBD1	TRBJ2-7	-	CATSQDRWSSYEQYF	TGTGCCACCAGCCAGGACAGGTGGTCCTCCTACGAGCAGTACTTC
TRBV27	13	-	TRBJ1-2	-	CASSLFGQYGYTF	TGTGCCAGCAGTTTATTTGGACAGTATGGCTACACCTTC
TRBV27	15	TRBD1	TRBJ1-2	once	CASSLTYRDRGGYTF	TGTGCCAGCAGTTTAACTTACCGGGACAGGGGTGGCTACACCTTC
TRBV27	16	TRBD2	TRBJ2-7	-	CASSIYTSGRMYEQYF	TGTGCCAGCAGTATTTACACTAGCGGGAGGATGTACGAGCAGTACTTC
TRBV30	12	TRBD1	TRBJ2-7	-	CAWSRRQGRQYF	TGTGCCTGGAGTAGGAGACAGGGGCGGCAGTACTTC
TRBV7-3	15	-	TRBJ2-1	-	CASSLSPRVWDEQFF	TGTGCCAGCAGCTTATCCCCACGGGTCTGGGATGAGCAGTTCTTC
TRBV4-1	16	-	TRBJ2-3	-	CASSRPSGGSTDTQYF	TGCGCCAGCAGCCGCCCTAGTGGAGGTAGCACAGATACGCAGTATTTT
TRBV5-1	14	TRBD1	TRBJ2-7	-	CASSPRDRVGEQYF	TGCGCCAGCAGCCCCCGGGACAGGGTGGGGGAGCAGTACTTC
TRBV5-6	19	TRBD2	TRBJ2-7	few	CASGMTPGGSRDLTYEQYF	TGTGCCAGCGGTATGACGCCGGGAGGGTCGAGGGATCTTACCTACGAGCAGTACTTC
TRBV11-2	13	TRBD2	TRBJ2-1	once	CASLGLVVNEQFF	TGTGCCAGCCTGGGACTAGTCGTCAATGAGCAGTTCTTC
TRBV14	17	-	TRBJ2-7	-	CASSQAAIRGAAYEQYF	TGTGCCAGCAGCCAAGCGGCCATCAGGGGAGCCGCCTACGAGCAGTACTTC
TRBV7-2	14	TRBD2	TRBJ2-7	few	CASSPWNGGGEQYF	TGTGCCAGCAGTCCTTGGAATGGGGGAGGGGAGCAGTACTTC
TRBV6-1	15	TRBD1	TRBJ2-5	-	CASSLLGQGQETQYF	TGTGCCAGCAGCCTCCTGGGACAGGGGCAAGAGACCCAGTACTTC
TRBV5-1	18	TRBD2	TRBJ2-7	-	CASSPGGASGRAVDEQYF	TGCGCCAGCAGCCCGGGGGGGGCTAGCGGGAGGGCCGTGGACGAGCAGTACTTC
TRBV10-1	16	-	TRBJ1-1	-	CASSEHSGERGTEAFF	TGCGCCAGCAGTGAGCATTCGGGGGAAAGGGGCACTGAAGCTTTCTTT
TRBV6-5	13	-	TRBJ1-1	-	CASSHGSVNEAFF	TGTGCCAGCAGCCACGGGTCAGTGAATGAAGCTTTCTTT
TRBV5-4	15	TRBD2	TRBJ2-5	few	CASSPGLAGMETQYF	TGTGCCAGCAGCCCGGGACTAGCGGGAATGGAGACCCAGTACTTC
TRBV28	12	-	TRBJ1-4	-	CASSRLGGELFF	TGTGCCAGCAGTCGCTTAGGGGGGGAACTGTTTTTT
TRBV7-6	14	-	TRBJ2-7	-	CASSLPRTGTEQYF	TGTGCCAGCAGCTTACCCCGTACAGGGACCGAGCAGTACTTC
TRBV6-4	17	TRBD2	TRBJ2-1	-	CASSVSPSGSSYNEQFF	TGTGCCAGCAGTGTTTCCCCTAGCGGGAGTTCCTACAATGAGCAGTTCTTC
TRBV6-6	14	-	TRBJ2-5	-	CASSLNGVGETQYF	TGTGCCAGCAGCCTCAACGGGGTCGGAGAGACCCAGTACTTC
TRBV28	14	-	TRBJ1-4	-	CASSSQEVVGKLFF	TGTGCCAGCAGTTCGCAGGAGGTGGTGGGAAAACTGTTTTTT
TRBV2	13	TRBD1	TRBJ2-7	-	CASAKGALYEQYF	TGTGCCAGCGCAAAGGGGGCACTTTACGAGCAGTACTTC
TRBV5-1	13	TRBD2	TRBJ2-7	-	CASSGGLAGEAYF	TGCGCCAGCAGCGGGGGACTAGCGGGAGAGGCGTACTTC
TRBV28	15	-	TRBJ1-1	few	CASSLLGGRGTEAFF	TGTGCCAGCAGTTTATTGGGGGGTCGAGGCACTGAAGCTTTCTTT
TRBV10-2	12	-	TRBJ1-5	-	CASAASNQPQHF	TGCGCCAGCGCGGCTAGCAATCAGCCCCAGCATTTT
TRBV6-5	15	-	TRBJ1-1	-	CASSYALRGVTEAFF	TGTGCCAGCAGTTACGCCCTTCGGGGGGTCACTGAAGCTTTCTTT
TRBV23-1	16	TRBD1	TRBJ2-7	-	CASSLTGTGTVYEQYF	TGCGCCAGCAGCCTAACCGGGACAGGGACCGTTTACGAGCAGTACTTC
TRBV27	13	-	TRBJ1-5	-	CASSFRSNQPQHF	TGTGCCAGCAGTTTTCGTAGCAATCAGCCCCAGCATTTT
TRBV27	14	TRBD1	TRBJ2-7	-	CASSLSGQWHEQYF	TGTGCCAGCAGTCTCTCGGGACAGTGGCACGAGCAGTACTTC
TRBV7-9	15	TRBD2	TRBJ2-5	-	CSSSSGTSGTETQYF	TGTTCCAGCAGCTCCGGGACTAGCGGGACCGAGACCCAGTACTTC
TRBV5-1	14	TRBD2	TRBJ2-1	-	CASSLTSGSNEQFF	TGCGCCAGCAGCTTGACTAGCGGGAGCAATGAGCAGTTCTTC
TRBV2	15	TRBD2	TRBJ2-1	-	CASKGGAGAYNEQFF	TGTGCCAGCAAGGGGGGAGCGGGAGCCTACAATGAGCAGTTCTTC
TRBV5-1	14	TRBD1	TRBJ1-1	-	CASSPGQGNTEAFF	TGCGCCAGCAGCCCGGGACAGGGGAACACTGAAGCTTTCTTT
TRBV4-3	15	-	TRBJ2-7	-	CASSQDPRNNYEQYF	TGCGCCAGCAGCCAAGATCCCAGAAACAACTACGAGCAGTACTTC